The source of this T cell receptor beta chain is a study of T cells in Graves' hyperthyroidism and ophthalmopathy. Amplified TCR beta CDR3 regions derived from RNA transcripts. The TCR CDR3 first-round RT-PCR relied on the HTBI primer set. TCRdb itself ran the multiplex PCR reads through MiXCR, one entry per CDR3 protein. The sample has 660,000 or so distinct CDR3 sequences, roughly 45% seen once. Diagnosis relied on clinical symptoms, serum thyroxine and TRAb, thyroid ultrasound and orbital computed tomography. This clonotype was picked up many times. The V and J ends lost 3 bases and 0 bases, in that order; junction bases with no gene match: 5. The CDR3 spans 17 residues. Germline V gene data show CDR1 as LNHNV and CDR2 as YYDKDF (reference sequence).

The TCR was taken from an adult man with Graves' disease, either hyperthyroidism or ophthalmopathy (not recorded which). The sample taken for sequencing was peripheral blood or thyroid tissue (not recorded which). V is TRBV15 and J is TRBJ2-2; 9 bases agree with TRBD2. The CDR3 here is CATSSQTSGPNTGELFF. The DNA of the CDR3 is TGTGCCACCAGCAGCCAGACTAGCGGCCCGAACACCGGGGAGCTGTTTTTT.